These 24 T cell receptor beta chains share one sample of origin, sequenced in a study of neurological immune-mediated disorders (dated by TCRdb to the late 2010s). Library creation used 5' RACE. Instrument used: Illumina HiSeq 2500. TCRdb redid the processing of the public reads, applying fastp at Q25 and MiXCR, and retained in-frame beta chains. Merged by CDR3 protein, the rows form single entries marked with the most common genes and DNA. This sample lists approximately 70,000 distinct CDR3 sequences; almost 4% were detected once. Of the sample, around 1.3% falls within the top ten clones. Sample: PBMCs. These receptors were collected from a man aged 30 to 39 with multiple sclerosis.

This clonotype was counted ten times or more. The genes are TRBV7-2 and TRBJ1-1; D remains ambiguous. From germline, CDR1 is SGHTA and CDR2 FQGNSA. The CDR3 loop spans 16 amino acids. Trimming stripped 6 bases from V and 1 base from J, with 18 bases between. The CDR3 is CASRTKTFAGNTEAFF. The DNA for the CDR3 is TGTGCCAGCAGAACGAAGACGTTCGCGGGGAACACTGAAGCTTTCTTT.

This clonotype was counted ten times or more. The CDR3 sequence is CASSIGTSGGSTDTQYF. The CDR3 DNA sequence: TGCGCCAGCAGCATAGGGACTAGCGGGGGGAGCACAGATACGCAGTATTTT. V gene TRBV5-1 combines with J gene TRBJ2-3, with 15 bases aligning to TRBD2. The CDR3 is 17 amino acids. Trimming cost V 4 bases and J 0 bases; bases outside gene matches: 3. CDR1 is SGHRS, CDR2 YFSETQ, per germline.

This clonotype appeared many times. The gene calls are TRBV24-1 and TRBJ2-3; 7 nucleotides match TRBD1. J was trimmed by 4 bases and V by 3 bases; bases with no gene match: 3. The CDR3 runs to 14 residues. From germline, CDR1 is KGHDR and CDR2 SFDVKD. DNA for the CDR3: TGTGCCACCAGTGATCGACAGGGAGCAGATACGCAGTATTTT. It translates to CATSDRQGADTQYF.

This clonotype was recorded many times. The chain carries TRBV10-3 and TRBJ1-2; D perhaps matches TRBD1 (5 bases). Germline-derived CDR1 and CDR2 are ENHRY and SYGVKD. With 0 bases removed from V and 6 bases from J, the gap between germline ends came to 5 bases. The CDR3 is 12 amino acids. The CDR3 DNA reads TGTGCCATCAGTGAGTCGGGGGATGGCTACACCTTC. Translated, it gives CAISESGDGYTF.

Ten or more counts support this clonotype. The V gene is TRBV20-1, the J gene TRBJ1-3; D might be TRBD1 (5 bases). The CDR3 is 15 residues long. Germline V CDR1 and CDR2: DFQATT, SNEGSKA (reference sequence). Between the trimmed V and J ends, which lost 1 base and 0 bases, there was a span of 10 bases. CDR3 residues: CSARGGDPSGNTIYF. CDR3 bases: TGCAGTGCTAGAGGAGGGGACCCCTCTGGAAACACCATATATTTT.

This clonotype was detected many times. The V gene is TRBV25-1, the J gene TRBJ2-1; D unclear. Germline V lookup: CDR1 MGHDK, CDR2 SYGVNS. Trimming removed 2 bases at V and 4 bases at J, with 9 bases between. The CDR3 length is 14 residues. CDR3 bases: TGTGCCAGCAGTGAAACTGTGGGTTACAATGAGCAGTTCTTC. Its protein product is CASSETVGYNEQFF.

This clonotype was found many times. The CDR3 here is CASSYGGTPTYEQYF. The CDR3 DNA is TGTGCCAGCAGTTACGGAGGGACACCGACCTACGAGCAGTACTTC. V gene TRBV6-2 or TRBV6-3 combines with J gene TRBJ2-7; D is perhaps TRBD1 or TRBD2 (6 bases each). CDR1 MNHEY and CDR2 SVGEGT come from the germline V gene. Between the trimmed V and J ends, which lost 2 bases and 2 bases, there was a span of 13 bases. CDR3 length: 15 residues.

With regard to this clonotype: No conserved phenylalanine or tryptophan is present at the end of the CDR3, so a read error is the likely explanation. The rearrangement joins TRBV12-5 to TRBJ1-5; 11 bases align to TRBD1. The CDR3 is made up of 15 amino acids. The V gene's germline CDR1 is LGHNT and CDR2 FRNRAP. CDR3: CASGLGQGGNQPQHI. In DNA, the CDR3 is TGTGCTAGTGGCTTGGGACAGGGGGGCAATCAGCCCCAGCATATT.

There are many counts of this clonotype. This chain uses TRBV25-1 with TRBJ2-1; D possibly corresponds to TRBD2 (6 bases). This CDR3 is built from 17 residues. CDR1 is MGHDK, CDR2 SYGVNS, per germline. The V end was cut by 2 bases, the J end by 3 bases, with 17 bases between. CDR3 sequence (DNA): TGTGCCAGCAGTGAAGTATCGGGAAGGGGAGGCTACAATGAGCAGTTCTTC. It is translated as CASSEVSGRGGYNEQFF.

This clonotype came up many times. V is TRBV6-6 and J is TRBJ2-7; D unclear. The V gene's germline CDR1 is MNHNY and CDR2 SVGAGI (reference sequence). The CDR3 spans 15 residues. With 5 bases removed from V and 0 bases from J, the gap between germline ends came to 14 bases. For the CDR3, the DNA is TGTGCCAGCAGTCCGCAGTCGTCCCTCTCCTACGAGCAGTACTTC. Translated, it gives CASSPQSSLSYEQYF.

The chain combines TRBV7-2 with TRBJ1-2; D is uncertain. Per the germline V gene, CDR1 is SGHTA and CDR2 is FQGNSA. CDR3 length: 14 residues. The germline V and J ends were trimmed by 1 base and 2 bases, with 8 bases remaining between them. This CDR3 reads CASSLVDGNYGYTF. The CDR3 bases are TGTGCCAGCAGCTTAGTCGACGGGAACTATGGCTACACCTTC.

This clonotype was recorded at least ten times. V usage is TRBV5-1 and J usage is TRBJ2-3, with 8 bases aligning to TRBD1. V lost 0 bases to trimming and J lost 4 bases; unmatched junction nucleotides: 4. Germline V gives CDR1 SGHRS, CDR2 YFSETQ. The CDR3 contains 15 residues. The CDR3 region is CASSLGRGLPDTQYF. For the CDR3, the DNA is TGCGCCAGCAGCTTGGGCAGGGGGCTGCCAGATACGCAGTATTTT.

This clonotype has ten or more counts. The chain is built from TRBV4-1 and TRBJ2-1; D is undetermined. In germline, CDR1 is MGHRA, CDR2 YSYEKL. Trimming pared 3 bases from V and 4 bases from J, leaving 10 bases between. This CDR3 has 14 amino acids. CDR3 sequence (DNA): TGCGCCAGCAGCCACTCGACAAGATACAATGAGCAGTTCTTC. Its protein product is CASSHSTRYNEQFF.

This clonotype showed up many times. The J gene is TRBJ1-2, the V gene TRBV5-1, with D maybe TRBD1 (5 bases). V lost 1 base and J lost 4, with 11 bases in between. The CDR3 extends over 14 amino acids. The germline gives CDR1 SGHRS, CDR2 YFSETQ. CDR3 sequence: CASSLQQGFYGYTF. In DNA, the CDR3 is TGCGCCAGCAGCTTGCAGCAGGGCTTCTATGGCTACACCTTC.

At least ten counts were recorded for this clonotype. The chain has TRBV6-4 and TRBJ2-1; 7 bases are a match to TRBD1. The trim removed 2 bases at V and 9 bases at J, leaving 4 bases unmatched. This CDR3 contains 13 residues. Per germline, CDR1 MRHNA and CDR2 SNTAGT. The chain's CDR3 is CASSDEGAGEQFF. CDR3 bases: TGTGCCAGCAGTGACGAGGGGGCGGGTGAGCAGTTCTTC.

This clonotype was picked up many times. This chain connects TRBV7-2 to TRBJ1-4; D gene ambiguous. CDR1 is SGHTA, CDR2 FQGNSA, per germline. Trimming left V 1 base short and J 5 bases short, with 8 bases between. The CDR3 length is 14 residues. CDR3 DNA sequence: TGTGCCAGCAGCTTAGGGACGGCCAATGAAAAACTGTTTTTT. This codes for CASSLGTANEKLFF.

This clonotype was observed a few times. The chain couples TRBV4-1 to TRBJ2-2, with TRBD2 identical over 7 bases. This CDR3 region has 18 residues. V gave up 0 bases and J gave up 4 bases; unmatched junction bases: 11. Germline V gene sequence: CDR1 MGHRA, CDR2 YSYEKL. CDR3 sequence (DNA): TGCGCCAGCAGCCAAGAACTAGCGTGGGGCGGTCGCACCGGGGAGCTGTTTTTT. The encoded protein is CASSQELAWGGRTGELFF.

This clonotype occurred many times. The chain uses TRBV20-1 and TRBJ1-6; a weak D match, TRBD1 (5 bases). V lost 2 bases and J 6 bases, leaving 8 bases between the germline ends. This CDR3 is 13 amino acids long. The germline gives CDR1 DFQATT, CDR2 SNEGSKA (reference sequence). The chain's CDR3 is CSARRDSNSPLHF. Written as DNA, the CDR3 is TGCAGTGCTAGAAGGGACTCTAATTCACCCCTCCACTTT.

This clonotype occurred many times. CDR3 loop: CASSVDRGQNQPQHF. DNA for the CDR3: TGTGCCAGCAGCGTGGACAGGGGACAAAATCAGCCCCAGCATTTT. The J gene is TRBJ1-5, the V gene TRBV5-6; 9 positions agree with TRBD1. Germline V gene sequence: CDR1 SGHDT, CDR2 YYEEEE. This CDR3 is 15 amino acids long. The V segment lost 4 bases and the J segment 4 bases; nucleotides outside the gene matches: 6.

This clonotype occurred many times. The chain joins TRBV6-2 or TRBV6-3 to TRBJ1-5; 8 positions agree with TRBD1. Trimming took 2 bases from V and 5 from J; bases not matched to a gene: 5. CDR1 and CDR2 from the germline V gene are MNHEY and SVGEGT. This CDR3 has 15 residues. The CDR3 protein is CASSYDRGSDQPQHF. The CDR3 nucleotides are TGTGCCAGCAGTTACGACAGGGGTAGTGATCAGCCCCAGCATTTT.

In this sample, this clonotype turned up many times. The chain has TRBV4-1 and TRBJ1-4; no clear D. With 3 bases removed from V and 7 bases from J, the gap between germline ends came to 18 bases. The CDR3 loop spans 16 amino acids. CDR1 is MGHRA, CDR2 YSYEKL, per germline. The CDR3 nucleotides are TGCGCCAGCAGCCAGGCCTTCAACCAGGATTCTGAAAAACTGTTTTTT. This codes for CASSQAFNQDSEKLFF.

The V and J genes are TRBV12-5 and TRBJ1-2; a weak D match, TRBD1 (5 bases). This CDR3 contains 14 residues. Germline V gene lookup returns CDR1 LGHNT and CDR2 FRNRAP. Trimming shortened V by 9 bases and J by 4 bases, and 18 bases separated the two germline ends. The CDR3, as DNA: TGTGCTAGCCAGGGCAGTAAAGATTCCTATGGCTACACCTTC. Amino acids: CASQGSKDSYGYTF.

The CDR3 DNA sequence: TGTGCCAGCAGCTCCGGGGGCAGCACAGATACGCAGTATTTT. Protein sequence: CASSSGGSTDTQYF. The gene calls are TRBV7-3 and TRBJ2-3; TRBD1 or TRBD2 may be the D gene (6 bases each). This CDR3 has 14 amino acids. CDR1 is SGHTA and CDR2 is FQGTGA in the germline V gene. Trimming left V 4 bases short and J 0 bases short, with 8 bases between.

This clonotype was recorded at least ten times. The CDR3 DNA sequence: TGTGCCAGCAGTCTCGTTGGGGATACGCAGTATTTT. Translating it yields CASSLVGDTQYF. This sequence joins TRBV27 and TRBJ2-3, with D unresolved. Germline CDR1 reads MNHEY; CDR2 reads SMNVEV (reference sequence). Trimming stripped 5 bases from V and 6 bases from J, with 9 bases between. This CDR3 contains 12 residues.